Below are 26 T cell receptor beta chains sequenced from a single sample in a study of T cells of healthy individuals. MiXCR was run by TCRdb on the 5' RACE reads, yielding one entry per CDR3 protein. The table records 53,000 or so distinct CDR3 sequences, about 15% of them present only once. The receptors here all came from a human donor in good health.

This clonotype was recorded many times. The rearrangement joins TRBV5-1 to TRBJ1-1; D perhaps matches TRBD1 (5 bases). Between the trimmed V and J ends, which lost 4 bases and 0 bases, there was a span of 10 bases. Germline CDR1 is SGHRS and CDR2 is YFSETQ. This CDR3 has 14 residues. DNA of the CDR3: TGCGCCAGCAGCCCAGGGTCCATGAACACTGAAGCTTTCTTT. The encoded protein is CASSPGSMNTEAFF.

The CDR3 region is CASSVGGAVHQPQHF. The CDR3, as DNA: TGTGCCAGCAGTGTTGGGGGCGCAGTCCATCAGCCCCAGCATTTT. The chain carries TRBV2 and TRBJ1-5; tentatively, D is TRBD1 (6 bases). The CDR3 runs 15 residues. Deletions cut 4 bases from V and 5 bases from J, with 15 bases between. Germline V CDR1 and CDR2: SNHLY, FYNNEI. Combining the CDR3 with reference TRBV2 and TRBJ1-5 gives the whole variable domain EPEVTQTPSHQVTQMGQEVILRCVPISNHLYFYWYRQILGQKVEFLVSFYNNEISEKSEIFDDQFSVERPDGSNFTLKIRSTKLEDSAMYFCASSVGGAVHQPQHFGDGTRLSIL.

The CDR3 nucleotides read TGTGCCAATACTTTGGGAGCTGGAGCGAACACCGGGGAGCTGTTTTTT. Its translation is CANTLGAGANTGELFF. The V gene is TRBV10-3, the J gene TRBJ2-2; tentative D call: TRBD2 (5 bases). Germline V lookup: CDR1 ENHRY, CDR2 SYGVKD. This CDR3 spans 16 amino acids. V lost 10 bases to trimming and J lost 0 bases, with 18 bases between them.

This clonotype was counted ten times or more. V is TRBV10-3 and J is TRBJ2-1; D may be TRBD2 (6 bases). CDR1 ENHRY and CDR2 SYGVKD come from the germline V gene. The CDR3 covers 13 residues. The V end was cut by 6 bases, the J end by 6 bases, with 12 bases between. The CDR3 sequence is CAIRGGGSNEQFF. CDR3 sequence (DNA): TGTGCCATCAGGGGAGGTGGGTCCAATGAGCAGTTCTTC.

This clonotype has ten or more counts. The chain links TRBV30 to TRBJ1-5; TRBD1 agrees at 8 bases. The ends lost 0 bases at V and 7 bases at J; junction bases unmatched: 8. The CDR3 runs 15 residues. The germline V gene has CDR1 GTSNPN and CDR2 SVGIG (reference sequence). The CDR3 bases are TGTGCCTGGAGTGTACGATCGACAGGGGAACAGCCCCAGCATTTT. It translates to CAWSVRSTGEQPQHF.

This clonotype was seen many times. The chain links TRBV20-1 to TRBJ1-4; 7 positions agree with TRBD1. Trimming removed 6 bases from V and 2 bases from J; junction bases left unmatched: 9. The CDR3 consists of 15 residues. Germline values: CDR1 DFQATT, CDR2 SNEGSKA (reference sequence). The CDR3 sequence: CSARGTRHTNEKLFF. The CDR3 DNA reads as TGCAGTGCCAGGGGGACGCGGCATACTAATGAAAAACTGTTTTTT.

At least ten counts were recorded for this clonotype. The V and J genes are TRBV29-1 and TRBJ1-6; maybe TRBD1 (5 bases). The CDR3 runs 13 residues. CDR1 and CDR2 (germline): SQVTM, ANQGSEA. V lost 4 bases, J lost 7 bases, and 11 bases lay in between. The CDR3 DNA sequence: TGCAGCGTTGTTGGGGGACCCAATTCACCCCTCCACTTT. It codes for CSVVGGPNSPLHF.

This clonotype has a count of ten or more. In DNA, the CDR3 is TGCGCCAGCAGCCAAGATCTTAGAGGGATAACTGAAGCTTTCTTT. Translation: CASSQDLRGITEAFF. The chain uses TRBV4-3 and TRBJ1-1; no clear D. The CDR3 spans 15 residues. Trimming left V 0 bases short and J 5 bases short, with 13 bases between. Per the germline V gene, CDR1 is LGHNA and CDR2 is YSLEER.

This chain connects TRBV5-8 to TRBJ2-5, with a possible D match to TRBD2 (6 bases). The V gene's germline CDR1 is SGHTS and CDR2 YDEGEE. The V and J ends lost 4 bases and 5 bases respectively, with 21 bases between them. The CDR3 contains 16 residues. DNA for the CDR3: TGTGCCAGCAGCCTGGAGGGAAATACCAAGGAGGAGACCCAGTACTTC. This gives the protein CASSLEGNTKEETQYF.

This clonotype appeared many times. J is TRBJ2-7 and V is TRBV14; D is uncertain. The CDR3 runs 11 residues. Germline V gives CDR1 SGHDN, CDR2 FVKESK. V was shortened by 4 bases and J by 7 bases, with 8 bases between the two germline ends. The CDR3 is CASSRGGEQYF. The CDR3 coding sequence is TGTGCCAGCAGCCGCGGTGGGGAGCAGTACTTC.

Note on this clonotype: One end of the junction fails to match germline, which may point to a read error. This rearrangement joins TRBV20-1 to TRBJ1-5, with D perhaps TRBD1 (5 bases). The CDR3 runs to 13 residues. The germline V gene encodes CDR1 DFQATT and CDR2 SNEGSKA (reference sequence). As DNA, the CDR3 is TGCAGTGCCTCAGGGTATAGCAATCAGCCCCGGCATTTT. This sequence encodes CSASGYSNQPRHF.

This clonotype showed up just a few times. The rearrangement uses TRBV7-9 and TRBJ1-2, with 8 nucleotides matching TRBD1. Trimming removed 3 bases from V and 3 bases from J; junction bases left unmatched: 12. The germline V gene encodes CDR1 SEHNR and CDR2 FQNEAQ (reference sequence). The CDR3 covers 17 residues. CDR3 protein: CASSFDLDRATYYGYTF. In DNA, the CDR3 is TGTGCCAGCAGCTTCGACTTGGACAGGGCAACCTACTATGGCTACACCTTC.

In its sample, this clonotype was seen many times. The CDR3 DNA sequence: TGTGCCACCAGCTTGGGACAGGGCTCCTACGAGCAGTACTTC. Its translation is CATSLGQGSYEQYF. The chain couples TRBV15 to TRBJ2-7; 9 bases are shared with TRBD1. The CDR3 is 14 residues long. Germline CDR1 is LNHNV and CDR2 is YYDKDF (reference sequence). The V and J ends lost 5 bases and 0 bases, in that order; junction bases with no gene match: 2.

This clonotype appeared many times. CDR3 nucleotide sequence: TGCGCCAGCAGCCCGACTAGCGGGGGGTACAATGAGCAGTTCTTC. Its translation: CASSPTSGGYNEQFF. The V gene is TRBV5-1, the J gene TRBJ2-1; TRBD2 aligns across 13 bases. V shed 4 bases, J shed 4 bases, and the junction held 2 bases outside the gene matches. From germline, CDR1 is SGHRS and CDR2 YFSETQ. This CDR3 has 15 amino acids.

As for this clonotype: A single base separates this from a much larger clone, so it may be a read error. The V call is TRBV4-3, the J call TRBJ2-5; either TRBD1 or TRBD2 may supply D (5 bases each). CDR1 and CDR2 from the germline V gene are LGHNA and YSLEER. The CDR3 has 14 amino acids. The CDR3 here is CASSKDRGGETQYF. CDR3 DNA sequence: TGCGCCAGCAGCAAAGATCGGGGCGGCGAGACCCAGTACTTC.

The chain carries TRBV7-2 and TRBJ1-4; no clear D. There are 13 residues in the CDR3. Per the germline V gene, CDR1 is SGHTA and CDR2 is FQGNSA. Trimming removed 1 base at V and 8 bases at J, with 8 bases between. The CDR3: CASSLVVGEKLFF. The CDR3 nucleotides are TGTGCCAGCAGCTTAGTAGTCGGCGAAAAACTGTTTTTT.

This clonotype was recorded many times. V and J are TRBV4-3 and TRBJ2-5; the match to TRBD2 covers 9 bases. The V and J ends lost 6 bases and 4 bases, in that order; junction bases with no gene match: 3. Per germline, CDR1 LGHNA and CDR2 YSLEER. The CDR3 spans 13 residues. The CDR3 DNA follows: TGCGCCAGCAGGCGAGCGGGGGGAGAGACCCAGTACTTC. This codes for CASRRAGGETQYF.

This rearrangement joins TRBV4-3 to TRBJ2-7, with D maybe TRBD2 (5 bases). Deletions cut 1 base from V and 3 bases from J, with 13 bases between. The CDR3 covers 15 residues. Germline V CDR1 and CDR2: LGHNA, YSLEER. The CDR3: CASSQVGEGIYEQYF. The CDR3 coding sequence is TGCGCCAGCAGCCAAGTCGGGGAAGGGATCTACGAGCAGTACTTC.

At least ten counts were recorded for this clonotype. CDR3 nucleotides: TGCAGTGCTTCAGCGGTCTCCGGGGCCAACGTCCTGACTTTC. It codes for CSASAVSGANVLTF. This chain links TRBV20-1 with TRBJ2-6, with D possibly matching TRBD2 (5 bases). Trimming left V 5 bases short and J 4 bases short, with 12 bases between. There are 14 residues in the CDR3. Germline V lookup: CDR1 DFQATT, CDR2 SNEGSKA (reference sequence).

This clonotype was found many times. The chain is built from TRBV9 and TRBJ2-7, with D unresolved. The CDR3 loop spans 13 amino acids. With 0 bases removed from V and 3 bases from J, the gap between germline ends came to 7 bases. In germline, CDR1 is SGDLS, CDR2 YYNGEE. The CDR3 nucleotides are TGTGCCAGCAGCGTAGGAGGAAACTACGAGCAGTACTTC. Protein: CASSVGGNYEQYF.

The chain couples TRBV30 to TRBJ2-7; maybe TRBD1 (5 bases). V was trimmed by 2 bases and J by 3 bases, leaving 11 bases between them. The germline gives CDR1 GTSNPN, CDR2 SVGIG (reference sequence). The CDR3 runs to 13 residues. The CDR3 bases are TGTGCCTGGAGTCGGACACGTAGCTACGAGCAGTACTTC. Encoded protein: CAWSRTRSYEQYF.

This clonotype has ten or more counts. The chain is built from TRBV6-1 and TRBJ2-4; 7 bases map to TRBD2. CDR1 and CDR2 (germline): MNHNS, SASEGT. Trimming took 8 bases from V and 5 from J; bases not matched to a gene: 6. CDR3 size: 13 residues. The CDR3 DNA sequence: TGTGCCAGCTCTCGGGGAGGGGAAAACATTCAGTACTTC. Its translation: CASSRGGENIQYF.

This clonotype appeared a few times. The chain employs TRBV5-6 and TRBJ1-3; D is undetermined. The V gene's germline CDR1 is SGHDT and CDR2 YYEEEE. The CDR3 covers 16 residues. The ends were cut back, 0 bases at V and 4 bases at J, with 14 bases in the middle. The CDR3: CASSLVLRVSGNTIYF. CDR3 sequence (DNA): TGTGCCAGCAGCTTGGTACTCCGCGTTTCGGGAAACACCATATATTTT.

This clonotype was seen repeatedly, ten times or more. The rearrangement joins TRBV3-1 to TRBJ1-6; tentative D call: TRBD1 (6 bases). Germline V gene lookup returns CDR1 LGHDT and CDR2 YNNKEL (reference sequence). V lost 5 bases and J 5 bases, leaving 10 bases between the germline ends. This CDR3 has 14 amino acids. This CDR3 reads CASSWTDDNSPLHF. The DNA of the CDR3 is TGTGCCAGCAGCTGGACAGACGATAATTCACCCCTCCACTTT.

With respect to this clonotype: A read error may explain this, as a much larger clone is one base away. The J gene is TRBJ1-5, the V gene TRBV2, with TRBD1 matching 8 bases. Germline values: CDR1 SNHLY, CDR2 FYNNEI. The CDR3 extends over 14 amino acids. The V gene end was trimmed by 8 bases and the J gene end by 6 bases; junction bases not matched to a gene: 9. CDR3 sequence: CASGVQGVSQPQHF. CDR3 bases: TGTGCCAGCGGGGTACAGGGGGTCTCTCAGCCCCAGCATTTT.

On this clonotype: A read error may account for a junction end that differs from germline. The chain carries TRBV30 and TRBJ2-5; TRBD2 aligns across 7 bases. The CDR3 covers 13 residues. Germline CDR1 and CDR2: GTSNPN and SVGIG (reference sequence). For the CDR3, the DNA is TGTGCCTGGAGTGGTAGAGAATCCGGGACTATTCACTTC. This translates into CAWSGRESGTIHF.